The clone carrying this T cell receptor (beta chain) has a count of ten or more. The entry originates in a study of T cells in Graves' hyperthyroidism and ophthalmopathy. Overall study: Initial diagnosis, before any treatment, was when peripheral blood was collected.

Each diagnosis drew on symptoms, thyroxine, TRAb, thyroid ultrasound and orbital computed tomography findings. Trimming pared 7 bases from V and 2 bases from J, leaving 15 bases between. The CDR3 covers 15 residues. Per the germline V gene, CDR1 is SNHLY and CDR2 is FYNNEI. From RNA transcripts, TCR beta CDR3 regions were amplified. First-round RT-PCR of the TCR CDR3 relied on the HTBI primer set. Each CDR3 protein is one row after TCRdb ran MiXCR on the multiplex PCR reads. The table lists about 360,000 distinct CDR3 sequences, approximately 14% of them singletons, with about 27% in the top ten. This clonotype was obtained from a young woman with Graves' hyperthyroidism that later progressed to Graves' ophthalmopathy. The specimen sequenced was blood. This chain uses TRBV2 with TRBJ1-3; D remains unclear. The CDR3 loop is CASNSHGGTGNTIYF. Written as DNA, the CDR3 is TGTGCCAGCAACAGCCATGGAGGGACTGGAAACACCATATATTTT.